The following is a T cell receptor (beta chain) sequence with its context. What it binds is not known. For the second PCR, which ran for roughly 7 to 11 cycles, a sample-barcoded 5' primer and a J-beta primer mix were used. TCRdb re-called the 5' RACE reads through MiXCR, storing one row per CDR3 protein. The table includes fewer than 2,000,000 distinct CDR3 sequences, 35% to 50% detected once. This entry comes from a study of blood T cells in healthy people across ages. Across the whole study: The capture of about one barcoded beta molecule per two T cells was achieved by template switching. Broader study findings: Investigators viewed diversity estimates from one million T cells as underestimates, the study reported.

Total RNA amounts of at least 6 micrograms were extracted per sample. The CDR3 extends over 13 amino acids. Germline V gene sequence: CDR1 SGDLS, CDR2 YYNGEE. V lost 3 bases to trimming and J lost 5 bases, with 10 bases between them. The TCR originated in a human donor in good health. The V and J genes are TRBV9 and TRBJ2-3; no clear D gene. Material: blood. This chain's CDR3 is CASSATELDTQYF. As DNA, the CDR3 is TGTGCCAGCAGCGCAACAGAGTTAGATACGCAGTATTTT.